This T cell receptor beta chain was recovered during a study of cytomegalovirus exposure and HLA in healthy donors. Study background: Both the roughly 120 validation repertoires and the 600 to 700 first-cohort repertoires used the same platform, as reported by a later analysis. Overall study results and limits: According to a subsequent analysis, TCR clusters from the first cohort were inclined to appear together in the 120 validation repertoires. There were 150 to 200 TCR beta chains listed as cytomegalovirus-associated.

Assay: immunoSEQ multiplex PCR; the TCRdb copy retains only in-frame clones and omits some. Among tens of thousands of clones listed, around nine tenths were seen once. In regard to this clone: Antigen specificity is unknown.

A roughly 120-subject validation cohort, separate from the approximately 670-subject first cohort, supplied the donors. Material: PBMCs. The clonotype originates from a man between 18 and 29 years old in good health and CMV-seronegative.

CDR3 sequence reads: CASSLGAQGDTEAFF. The CDR3 nucleotides are TGCGCCAGCAGCTTGGGGGCACAGGGGGATACTGAAGCTTTCTTT. This chain connects TRBV5-1 to TRBJ1-1; 8 nucleotides align to TRBD1. The germline gives CDR1 SGHRS, CDR2 YFSETQ. CDR3 length: 15 residues. The junction had 6 bases not matched to a gene; V was cut back by 0 bases and J by 5 bases.